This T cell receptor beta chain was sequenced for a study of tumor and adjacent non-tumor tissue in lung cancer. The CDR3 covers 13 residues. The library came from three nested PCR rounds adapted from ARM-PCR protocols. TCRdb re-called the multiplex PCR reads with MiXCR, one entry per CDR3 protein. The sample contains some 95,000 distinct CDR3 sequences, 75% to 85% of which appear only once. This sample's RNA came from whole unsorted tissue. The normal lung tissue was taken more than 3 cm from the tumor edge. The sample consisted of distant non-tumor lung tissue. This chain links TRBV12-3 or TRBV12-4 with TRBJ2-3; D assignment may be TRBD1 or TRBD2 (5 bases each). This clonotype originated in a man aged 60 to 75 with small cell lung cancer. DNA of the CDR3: TGTACCAACAGTTTTGGGGGTGGAGATACGCAGTATTTT. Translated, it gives CTNSFGGGDTQYF.